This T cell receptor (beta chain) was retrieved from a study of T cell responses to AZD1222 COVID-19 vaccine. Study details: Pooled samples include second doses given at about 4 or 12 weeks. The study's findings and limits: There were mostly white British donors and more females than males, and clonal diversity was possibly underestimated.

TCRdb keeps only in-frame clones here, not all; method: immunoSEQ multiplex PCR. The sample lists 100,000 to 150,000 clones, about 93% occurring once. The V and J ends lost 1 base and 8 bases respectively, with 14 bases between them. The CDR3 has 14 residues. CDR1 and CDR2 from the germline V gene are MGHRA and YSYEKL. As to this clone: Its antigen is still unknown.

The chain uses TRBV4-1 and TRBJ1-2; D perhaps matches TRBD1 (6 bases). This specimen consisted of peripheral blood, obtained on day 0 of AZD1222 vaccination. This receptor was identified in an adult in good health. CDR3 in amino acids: CASSQVGSDRGYTF. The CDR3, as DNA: TGCGCCAGCAGCCAAGTAGGTTCTGACAGGGGCTACACCTTC.